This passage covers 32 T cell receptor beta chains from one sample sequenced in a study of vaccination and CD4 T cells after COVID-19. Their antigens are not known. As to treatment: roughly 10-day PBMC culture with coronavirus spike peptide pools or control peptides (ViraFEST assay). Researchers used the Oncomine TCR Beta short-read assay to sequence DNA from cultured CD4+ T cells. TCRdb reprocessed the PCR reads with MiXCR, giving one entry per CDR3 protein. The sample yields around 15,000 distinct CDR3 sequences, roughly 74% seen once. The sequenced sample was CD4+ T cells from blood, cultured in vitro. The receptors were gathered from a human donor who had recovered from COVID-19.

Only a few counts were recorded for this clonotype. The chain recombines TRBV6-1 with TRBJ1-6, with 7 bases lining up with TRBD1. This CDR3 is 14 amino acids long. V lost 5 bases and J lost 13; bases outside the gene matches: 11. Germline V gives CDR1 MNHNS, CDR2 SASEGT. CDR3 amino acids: CASSKTGSSSPLHF. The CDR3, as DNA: TGTGCCAGCAGTAAGACAGGGAGTTCTTCCCCCCTCCACTTT.

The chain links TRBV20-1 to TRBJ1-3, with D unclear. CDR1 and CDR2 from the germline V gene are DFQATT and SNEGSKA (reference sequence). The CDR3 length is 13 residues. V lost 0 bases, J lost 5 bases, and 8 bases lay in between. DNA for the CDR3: TGCAGTGCTAGAGAGGCTTCGCGAAACACCATATATTTT. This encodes CSAREASRNTIYF.

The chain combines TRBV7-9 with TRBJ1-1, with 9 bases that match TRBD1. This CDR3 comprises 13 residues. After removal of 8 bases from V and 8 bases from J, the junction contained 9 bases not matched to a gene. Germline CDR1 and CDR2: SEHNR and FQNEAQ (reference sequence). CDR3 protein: CASWETGGTEAFF. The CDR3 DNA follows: TGTGCCAGCTGGGAAACAGGGGGCACGGAAGCTTTCTTT.

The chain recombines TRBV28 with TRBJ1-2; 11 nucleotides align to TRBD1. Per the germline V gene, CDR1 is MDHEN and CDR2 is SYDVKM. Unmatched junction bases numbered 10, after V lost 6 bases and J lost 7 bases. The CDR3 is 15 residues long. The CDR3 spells CASSQGQGAYSGYTF. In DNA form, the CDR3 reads TGTGCCAGCAGCCAAGGACAGGGGGCGTACTCTGGCTACACCTTC.

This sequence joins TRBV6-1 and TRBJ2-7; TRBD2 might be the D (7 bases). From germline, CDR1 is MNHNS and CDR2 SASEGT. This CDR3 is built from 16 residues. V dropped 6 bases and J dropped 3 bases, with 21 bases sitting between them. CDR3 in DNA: TGTGCCAGCAGCCAACTCGTGCGGGGGCTGTACTACGAGCAGTACTTC. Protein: CASSQLVRGLYYEQYF.

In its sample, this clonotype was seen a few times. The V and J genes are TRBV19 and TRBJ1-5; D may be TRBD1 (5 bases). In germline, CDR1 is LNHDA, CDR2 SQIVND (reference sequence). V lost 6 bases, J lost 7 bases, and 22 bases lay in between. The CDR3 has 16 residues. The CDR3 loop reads CASSHQHQGGGQPQHF. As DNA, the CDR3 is TGTGCCAGTAGCCATCAGCACCAGGGCGGGGGACAGCCCCAGCATTTT.

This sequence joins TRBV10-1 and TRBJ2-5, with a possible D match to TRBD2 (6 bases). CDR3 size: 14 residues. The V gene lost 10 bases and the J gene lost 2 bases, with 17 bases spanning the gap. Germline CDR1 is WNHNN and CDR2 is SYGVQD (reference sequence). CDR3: CATGEESSQETQYF. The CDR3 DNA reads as TGCGCCACCGGGGAGGAGAGCAGTCAAGAGACCCAGTACTTC.

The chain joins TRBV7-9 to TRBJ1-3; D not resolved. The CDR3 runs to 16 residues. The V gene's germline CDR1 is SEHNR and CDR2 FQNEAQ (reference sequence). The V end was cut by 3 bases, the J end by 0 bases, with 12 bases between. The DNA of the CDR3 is TGTGCCAGCAGCTTGGCAGGCGACCACTCTGGAAACACCATATATTTT. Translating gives CASSLAGDHSGNTIYF.

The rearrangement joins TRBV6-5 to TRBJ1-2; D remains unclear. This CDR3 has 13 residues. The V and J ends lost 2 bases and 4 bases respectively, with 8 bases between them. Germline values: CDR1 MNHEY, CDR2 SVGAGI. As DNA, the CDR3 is TGTGCCAGCAGTTACGACGGCTTCTATGGCTACACCTTC. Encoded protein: CASSYDGFYGYTF.

The CDR3 DNA follows: TGTGCCACCGGACGCGGGGGGTGGGTTGATACGCAGTATTTT. Translation: CATGRGGWVDTQYF. The rearrangement links TRBV15 to TRBJ2-3; 8 bases agree with TRBD2. CDR1 is LNHNV, CDR2 YYDKDF, per germline (reference sequence). The CDR3 runs to 14 residues. After removal of 8 bases from V and 6 bases from J, the junction contained 10 bases not matched to a gene.

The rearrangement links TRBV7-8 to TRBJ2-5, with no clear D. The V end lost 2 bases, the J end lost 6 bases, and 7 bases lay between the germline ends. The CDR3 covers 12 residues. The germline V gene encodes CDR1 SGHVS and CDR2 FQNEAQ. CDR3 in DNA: TGTGCCAGCAGCTTAATCCTCCAGACCCAGTACTTC. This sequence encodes CASSLILQTQYF.

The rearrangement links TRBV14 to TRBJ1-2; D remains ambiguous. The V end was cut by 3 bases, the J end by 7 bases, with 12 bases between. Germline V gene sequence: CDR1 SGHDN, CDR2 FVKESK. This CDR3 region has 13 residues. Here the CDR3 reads CASSQQFLSGYTF. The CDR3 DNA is TGTGCCAGCAGCCAGCAATTCCTCTCTGGCTACACCTTC.

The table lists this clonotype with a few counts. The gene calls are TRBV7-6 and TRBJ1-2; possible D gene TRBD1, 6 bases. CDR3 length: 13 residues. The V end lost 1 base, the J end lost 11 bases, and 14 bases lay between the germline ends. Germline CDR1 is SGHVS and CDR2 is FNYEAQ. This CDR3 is CASSLGGSTGYTF. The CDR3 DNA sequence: TGTGCCAGCAGCTTAGGGGGCTCCACAGGGTACACCTTC.

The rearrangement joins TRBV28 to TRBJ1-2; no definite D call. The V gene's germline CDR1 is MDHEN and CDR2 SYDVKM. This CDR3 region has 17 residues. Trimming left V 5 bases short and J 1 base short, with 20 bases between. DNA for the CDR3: TGTGCCAGCAGTCCTCCAGGACTGAACCCAAATAACTATGGCTACACCTTC. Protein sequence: CASSPPGLNPNNYGYTF.

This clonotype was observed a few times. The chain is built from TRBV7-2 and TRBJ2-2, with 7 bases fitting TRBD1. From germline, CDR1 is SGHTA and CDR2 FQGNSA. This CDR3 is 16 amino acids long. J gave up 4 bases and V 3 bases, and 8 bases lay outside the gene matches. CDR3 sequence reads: CASSFSQGLSTGELFF. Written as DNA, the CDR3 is TGTGCCAGCAGCTTCTCACAGGGGTTAAGCACCGGGGAGCTGTTTTTT. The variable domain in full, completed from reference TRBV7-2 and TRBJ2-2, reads GAGVSQSPSNKVTEKGKDVELRCDPISGHTALYWYRQSLGQGLEFLIYFQGNSAPDKSGLPSDRFSAERTGGSVSTLTIQRTQQEDSAVYLCASSFSQGLSTGELFFGEGSRLTVL.

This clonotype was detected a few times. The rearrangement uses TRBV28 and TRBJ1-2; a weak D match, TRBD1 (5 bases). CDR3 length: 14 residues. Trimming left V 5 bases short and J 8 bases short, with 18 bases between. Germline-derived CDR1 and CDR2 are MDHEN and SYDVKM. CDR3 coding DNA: TGTGCCAGCAGTCCTACCCACAGGTTAGGCGGCTACACCTTC. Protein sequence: CASSPTHRLGGYTF.

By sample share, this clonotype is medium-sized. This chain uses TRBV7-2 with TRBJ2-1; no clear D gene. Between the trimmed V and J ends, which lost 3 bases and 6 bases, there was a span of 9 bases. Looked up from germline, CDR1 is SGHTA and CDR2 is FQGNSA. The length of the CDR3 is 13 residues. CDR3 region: CASSFYLSNEQFF. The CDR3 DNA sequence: TGTGCCAGCAGCTTCTACTTATCCAATGAGCAGTTCTTC.

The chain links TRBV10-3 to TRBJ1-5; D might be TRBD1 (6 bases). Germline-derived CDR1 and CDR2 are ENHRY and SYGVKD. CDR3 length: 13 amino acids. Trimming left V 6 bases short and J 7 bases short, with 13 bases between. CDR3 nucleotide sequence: TGTGCCATCAGGGCGACAGGCTCCCAGCCCCAGCATTTT. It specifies CAIRATGSQPQHF.

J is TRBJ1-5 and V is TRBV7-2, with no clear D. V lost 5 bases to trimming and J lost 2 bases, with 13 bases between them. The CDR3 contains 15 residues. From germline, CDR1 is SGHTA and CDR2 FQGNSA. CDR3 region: CASSRTGLGNQPQHF. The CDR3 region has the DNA TGTGCCAGCAGCCGGACCGGCCTCGGCAATCAGCCCCAGCATTTT. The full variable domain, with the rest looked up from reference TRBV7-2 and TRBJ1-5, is GAGVSQSPSNKVTEKGKDVELRCDPISGHTALYWYRQSLGQGLEFLIYFQGNSAPDKSGLPSDRFSAERTGGSVSTLTIQRTQQEDSAVYLCASSRTGLGNQPQHFGDGTRLSIL.

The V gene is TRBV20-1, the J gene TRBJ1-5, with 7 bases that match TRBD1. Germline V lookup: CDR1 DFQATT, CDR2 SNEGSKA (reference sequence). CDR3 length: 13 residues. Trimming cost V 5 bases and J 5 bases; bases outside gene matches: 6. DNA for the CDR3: TGCAGTGCTGTAACCAGGGGGGATCAGCCCCAGCATTTT. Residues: CSAVTRGDQPQHF.

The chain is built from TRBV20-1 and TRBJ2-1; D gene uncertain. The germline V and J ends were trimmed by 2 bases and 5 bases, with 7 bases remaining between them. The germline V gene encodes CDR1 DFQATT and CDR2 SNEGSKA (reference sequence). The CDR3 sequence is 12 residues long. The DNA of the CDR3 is TGCAGTGCTAGAAGGGATCACAATGAGCAGTTCTTC. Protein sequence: CSARRDHNEQFF.

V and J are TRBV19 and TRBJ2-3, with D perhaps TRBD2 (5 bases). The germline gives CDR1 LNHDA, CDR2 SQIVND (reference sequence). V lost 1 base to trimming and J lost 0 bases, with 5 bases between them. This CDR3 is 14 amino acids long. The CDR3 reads CASSIGGSTDTQYF. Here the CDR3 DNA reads TGTGCCAGTAGTATAGGAGGGAGCACAGATACGCAGTATTTT.

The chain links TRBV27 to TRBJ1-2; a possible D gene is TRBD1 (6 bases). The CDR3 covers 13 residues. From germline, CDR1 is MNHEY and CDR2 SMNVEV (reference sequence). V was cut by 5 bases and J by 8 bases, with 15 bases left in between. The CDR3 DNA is TGTGCCAGCAGTCCGGACAGAGACGTGGGCTACACCTTC. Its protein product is CASSPDRDVGYTF.

The CDR3 DNA follows: TGTGCCAGCAGCTTTGGGTCAGATACGCAGTATTTT. This sequence encodes CASSFGSDTQYF. The chain is built from TRBV7-2 and TRBJ2-3; no clear D. Germline V gene data show CDR1 as SGHTA and CDR2 as FQGNSA. V was shortened by 3 bases and J by 4 bases, with 5 bases between the two germline ends. There are 12 residues in the CDR3.

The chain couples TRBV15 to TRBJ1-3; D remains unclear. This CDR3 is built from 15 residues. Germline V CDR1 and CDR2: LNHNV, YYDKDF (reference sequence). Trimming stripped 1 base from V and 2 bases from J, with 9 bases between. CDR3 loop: CATSRGPEAGNTIYF. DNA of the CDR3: TGTGCCACCAGCAGAGGCCCCGAAGCTGGAAACACCATATATTTT.

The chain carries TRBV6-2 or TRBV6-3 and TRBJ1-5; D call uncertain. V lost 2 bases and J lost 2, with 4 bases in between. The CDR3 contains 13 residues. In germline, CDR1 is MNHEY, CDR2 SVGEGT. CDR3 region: CASSYVGNQPQHF. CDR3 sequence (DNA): TGTGCCAGCAGTTACGTGGGCAATCAGCCCCAGCATTTT.

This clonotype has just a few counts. DNA for the CDR3: TGTGCCTGGAGTGCGGGACGGCATAATTCACCCCTCCACTTT. It yields the protein CAWSAGRHNSPLHF. This chain links TRBV30 with TRBJ1-6; possibly TRBD1 for D (5 bases). The germline gives CDR1 GTSNPN, CDR2 SVGIG (reference sequence). CDR3 size: 14 residues. With 1 base removed from V and 5 bases from J, the gap between germline ends came to 9 bases. The full variable domain, in which reference TRBV30 and TRBJ1-6 provide the parts outside the CDR3, is SQTIHQWPATLVQPVGSPLSLECTVEGTSNPNLYWYRQAAGRGLQLLFYSVGIGQISSEVPQNLSASRPQDRQFILSSKKLLLSDSGFYLCAWSAGRHNSPLHFGNGTRLTVT.

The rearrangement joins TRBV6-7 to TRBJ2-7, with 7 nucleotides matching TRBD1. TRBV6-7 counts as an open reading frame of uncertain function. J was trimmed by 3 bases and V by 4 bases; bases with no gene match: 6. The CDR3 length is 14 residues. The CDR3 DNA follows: TGTGCCAGCAGTTTCCGGGACAGATTCTACGAGCAGTACTTC. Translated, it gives CASSFRDRFYEQYF.

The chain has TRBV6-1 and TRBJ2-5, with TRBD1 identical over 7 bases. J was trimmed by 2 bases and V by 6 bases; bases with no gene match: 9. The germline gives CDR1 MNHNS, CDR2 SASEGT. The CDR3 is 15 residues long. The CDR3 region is CASSAWGQKQETQYF. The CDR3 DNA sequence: TGTGCCAGCAGCGCCTGGGGACAGAAACAAGAGACCCAGTACTTC.

The CDR3 DNA reads TGTGCCAGTAGTGCACAGGTACGCACAGATACGCAGTATTTT. This codes for CASSAQVRTDTQYF. The genes are TRBV19 and TRBJ2-3; a weak D match, TRBD1 (5 bases). Trimming cost V 5 bases and J 1 base, with 10 bases left between them. The germline V gene has CDR1 LNHDA and CDR2 SQIVND (reference sequence). CDR3 length: 14 amino acids.

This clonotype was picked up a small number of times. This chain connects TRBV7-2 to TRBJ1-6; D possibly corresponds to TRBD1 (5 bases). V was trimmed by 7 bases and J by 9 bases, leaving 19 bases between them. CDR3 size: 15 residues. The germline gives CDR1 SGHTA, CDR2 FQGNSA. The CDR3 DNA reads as TGTGCCAGCAAAGGCGGGGGGGTAAAGAGTTCACCCCTCCACTTT. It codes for CASKGGGVKSSPLHF.

This CDR3 reads CASSSGTAVNQPQHF. The CDR3 coding sequence is TGTGCCAGCTCATCCGGGACGGCAGTCAATCAGCCCCAGCATTTT. The V call is TRBV18, the J call TRBJ1-5; D is perhaps TRBD1 (5 bases). This CDR3 region has 15 residues. CDR1 is KGHSH and CDR2 is LQKENI in the germline V gene. V gave up 5 bases and J gave up 3 bases, with 14 bases separating them.